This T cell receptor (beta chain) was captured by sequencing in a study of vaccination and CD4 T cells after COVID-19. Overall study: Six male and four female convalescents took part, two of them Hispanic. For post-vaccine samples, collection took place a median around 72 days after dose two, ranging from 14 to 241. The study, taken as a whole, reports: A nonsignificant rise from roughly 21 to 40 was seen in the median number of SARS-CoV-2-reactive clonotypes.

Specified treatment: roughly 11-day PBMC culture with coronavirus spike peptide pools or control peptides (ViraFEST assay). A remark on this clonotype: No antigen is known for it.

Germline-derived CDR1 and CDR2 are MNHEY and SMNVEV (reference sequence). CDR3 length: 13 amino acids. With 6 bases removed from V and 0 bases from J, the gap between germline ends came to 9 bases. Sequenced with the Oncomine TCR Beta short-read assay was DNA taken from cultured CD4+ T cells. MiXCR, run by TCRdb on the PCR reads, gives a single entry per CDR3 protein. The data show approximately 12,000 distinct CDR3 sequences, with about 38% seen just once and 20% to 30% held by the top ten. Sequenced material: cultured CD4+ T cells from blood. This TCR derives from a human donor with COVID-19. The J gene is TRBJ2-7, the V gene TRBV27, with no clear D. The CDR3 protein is CASSTRGSYEQYF. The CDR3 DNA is TGTGCCAGCAGCACCCGAGGCTCCTACGAGCAGTACTTC.